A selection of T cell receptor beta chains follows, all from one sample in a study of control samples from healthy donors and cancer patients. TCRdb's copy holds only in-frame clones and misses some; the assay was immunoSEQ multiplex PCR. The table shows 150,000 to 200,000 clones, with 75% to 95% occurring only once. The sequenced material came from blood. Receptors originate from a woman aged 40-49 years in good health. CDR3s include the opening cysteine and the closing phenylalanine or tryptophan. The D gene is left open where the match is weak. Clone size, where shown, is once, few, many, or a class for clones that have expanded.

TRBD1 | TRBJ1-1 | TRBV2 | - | CASRGPGQGAVWTEAFF | TGTGCCAGCAGGGGTCCAGGACAGGGGGCGGTGTGGACTGAAGCTTTCTTT
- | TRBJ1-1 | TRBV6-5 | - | CASSYRQNTEAFF | TGTGCCAGCAGTTACCGACAGAACACTGAAGCTTTCTTT
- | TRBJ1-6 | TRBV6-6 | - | CASSYGQMNSPLHF | TGTGCCAGCAGTTACGGACAGATGAATTCACCCCTCCACTTT
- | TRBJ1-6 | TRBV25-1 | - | CASQLTGVVSPLHF | TGTGCCAGCCAGCTTACAGGAGTCGTTTCACCCCTCCACTTT
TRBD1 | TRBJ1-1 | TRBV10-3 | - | CAISDSRGRGTEAFF | TGTGCCATCAGTGACAGCAGGGGGCGAGGTACTGAAGCTTTCTTT
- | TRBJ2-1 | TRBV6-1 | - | CASSEALGGVAEQFF | TGTGCCAGCAGTGAAGCGCTAGGGGGGGTGGCTGAGCAGTTCTTC
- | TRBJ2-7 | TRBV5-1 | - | CASSLDYSSYEQYF | TGCGCCAGCAGCTTGGATTACAGCTCCTACGAGCAGTACTTC
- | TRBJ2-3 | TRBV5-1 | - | CASSLRVSHPVVSQETQYF | TGCGCCAGCAGCTTGAGAGTGTCTCACCCCGTGGTGTCACAGGAGACGCAGTATTTT
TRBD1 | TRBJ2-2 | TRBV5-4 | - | CASSSGQGKAGELFF | TGTGCCAGCAGCTCGGGACAGGGGAAGGCCGGGGAGCTGTTTTTT
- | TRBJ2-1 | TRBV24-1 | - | CAVWGPGEEFF | TGTGCCGTCTGGGGCCCAGGGGAGGAGTTCTTC
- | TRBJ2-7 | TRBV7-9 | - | CASSRSQYEQYF | TGTGCCAGCAGCCGGTCCCAGTACGAGCAGTACTTC
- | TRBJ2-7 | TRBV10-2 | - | CASSESILGEQYF | TGCGCCAGCAGTGAGTCGATTCTTGGGGAGCAGTACTTC
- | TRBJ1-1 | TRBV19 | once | CASTSTGQNTEAFF | TGTGCCAGTACATCGACAGGACAGAACACTGAAGCTTTCTTT
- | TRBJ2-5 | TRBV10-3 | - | CAISEVGGSYGTQYF | TGTGCCATCAGTGAGGTAGGGGGTTCCTATGGGACCCAGTACTTC
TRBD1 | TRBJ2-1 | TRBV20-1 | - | CSAEGQGQFF | TGCAGTGCCGAAGGACAGGGGCAGTTCTTC
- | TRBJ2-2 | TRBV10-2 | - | CASSELGNTGELFF | TGCGCCAGCAGTGAGTTGGGGAACACCGGGGAGCTGTTTTTT
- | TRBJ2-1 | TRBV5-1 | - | CASSLARFEQFF | TGCGCCAGCAGCTTGGCCAGGTTTGAGCAGTTCTTC
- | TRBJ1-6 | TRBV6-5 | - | CATYDNSPLHF | TGTGCCACCTACGATAATTCACCCCTCCACTTT
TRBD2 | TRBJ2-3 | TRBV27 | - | CASSLVAGGTDTQYF | TGTGCCAGCAGTTTAGTGGCGGGGGGCACAGATACGCAGTATTTT
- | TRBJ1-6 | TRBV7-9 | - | CASSSQGSVSVLHF | TGTGCCAGCAGCTCACAGGGTTCAGTCTCTGTCCTCCACTTT
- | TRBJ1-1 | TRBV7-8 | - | CASSLLVGGNTEAFF | TGTGCCAGCAGCTTACTGGTGGGTGGGAACACTGAAGCTTTCTTT
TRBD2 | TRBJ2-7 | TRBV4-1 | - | CASSQDPSGRLEQYF | TGCGCCAGCAGCCAAGACCCTTCCGGGAGGCTCGAGCAGTACTTC
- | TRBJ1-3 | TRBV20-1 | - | CSASNLAGNTIYF | TGCAGTGCTAGTAATCTGGCTGGAAACACCATATATTTT
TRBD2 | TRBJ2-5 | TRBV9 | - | CASSLTSGGAAETQYF | TGTGCCAGCAGCCTCACTAGCGGGGGGGCTGCAGAGACCCAGTACTTC
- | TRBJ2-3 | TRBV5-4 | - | CASSADSTDTQYF | TGTGCCAGCAGCGCGGACAGTACAGATACGCAGTATTTT
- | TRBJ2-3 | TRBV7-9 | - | CASSPGGRTDTQYF | TGTGCCAGCAGCCCTGGGGGGCGCACAGATACGCAGTATTTT
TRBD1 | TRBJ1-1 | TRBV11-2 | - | CASSPDRALENTEAFF | TGTGCCAGCAGCCCGGACAGGGCTTTAGAGAACACTGAAGCTTTCTTT
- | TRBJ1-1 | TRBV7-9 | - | CASSLQGTNTEAFF | TGTGCCAGCAGCTTACAGGGGACAAACACTGAAGCTTTCTTT
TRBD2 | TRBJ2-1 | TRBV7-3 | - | CASSRSGGADNEQFF | TGTGCCAGCAGCAGGAGCGGGGGGGCCGACAATGAGCAGTTCTTC
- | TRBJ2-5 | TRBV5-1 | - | CASSTWIGETQYF | TGCGCCAGCAGCACCTGGATTGGAGAGACCCAGTACTTC
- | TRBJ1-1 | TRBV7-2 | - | CASSLSGGTEAFF | TGTGCCAGCAGCCTAAGCGGGGGCACTGAAGCTTTCTTT
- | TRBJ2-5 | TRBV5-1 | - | CASSLVVGGQETQYF | TGCGCCAGCAGCTTGGTGGTGGGGGGCCAGGAGACCCAGTACTTC
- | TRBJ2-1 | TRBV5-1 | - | CASSPPGYNEQFF | TGCGCCAGCAGCCCCCCTGGTTACAATGAGCAGTTCTTC
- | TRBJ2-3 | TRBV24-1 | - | CATSDPTDGSTDTQYF | TGTGCCACCAGTGATCCCACGGACGGAAGCACAGATACGCAGTATTTT
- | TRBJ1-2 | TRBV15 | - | CATSMNRISYGYTF | TGTGCCACCAGCATGAACAGAATCTCCTATGGCTACACCTTC
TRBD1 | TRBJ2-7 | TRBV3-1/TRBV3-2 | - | CASSRDRGNEQYF | TGTGCCAGCTCCAGGGACAGGGGCAATGAGCAGTACTTC
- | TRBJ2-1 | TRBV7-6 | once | CASSLGGWEGAGYNEQFF | TGTGCCAGCAGCTTAGGGGGCTGGGAGGGGGCAGGCTACAATGAGCAGTTCTTC
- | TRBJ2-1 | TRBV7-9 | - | CASSDPRARNNEQFF | TGTGCCAGCAGCGACCCCAGGGCCCGAAACAATGAGCAGTTCTTC
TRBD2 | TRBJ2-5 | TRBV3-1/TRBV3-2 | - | CASSQTSGGARETQYF | TGTGCCAGCAGTCAGACTAGCGGGGGGGCCCGGGAGACCCAGTACTTC
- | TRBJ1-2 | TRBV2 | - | CASQYQRGYTF | TGTGCCAGCCAATATCAACGAGGCTACACCTTC
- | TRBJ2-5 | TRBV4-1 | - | CASSQGRRETQYF | TGCGCCAGCAGCCAAGGACGGAGAGAGACCCAGTACTTC
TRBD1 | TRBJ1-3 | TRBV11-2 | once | CASSLDLGQGNTIYF | TGTGCCAGCAGCTTAGATCTGGGACAGGGAAACACCATATATTTT
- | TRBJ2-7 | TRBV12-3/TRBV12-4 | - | CASSLRQDEQYF | TGTGCCAGCAGTTTAAGGCAGGACGAGCAGTACTTC